One TCR beta chain is described in this entry. The target antigen is unknown. This sample stems from a study of lymphopenia after photon versus proton radiotherapy. The table came from immunoSEQ multiplex PCR; TCRdb's copy has only in-frame clones and leaves some out. The sample has tens of thousands of clones; roughly 93% are singletons. Broader study findings: Photon-treated patients lost naive T cells and TCR diversity; proton-treated stayed stable. Survival link was tested only in deceased patients; proton benefit remains a possibility. After the lymphocyte nadir, photon-treated repertoires showed oligoclonal expansion, especially of CD8+ Temra cells. Larger post-nadir TCR diversity loss correlated inversely with survival in deceased patients.

The V and J ends lost 0 bases and 7 bases respectively, with 15 bases between them. CDR3 length: 16 residues. CDR1 and CDR2 (germline): MNHNY, SVGAGI (reference sequence). The sequences come from peripheral blood, collected from a patient treated with photon-based radiotherapy. The receptor comes from a woman in her 70s with pancreatic cancer. V and J are TRBV6-6 and TRBJ2-2; D might be TRBD1 (7 bases). This CDR3 reads CASSYSRGDSGGELFF. In DNA form, the CDR3 reads TGTGCCAGCAGTTACTCCAGGGGGGATTCGGGCGGGGAGCTGTTTTTT.